This T cell receptor beta chain was recovered during a study of blood T cell repertoires in COVID-19. Study-level background: T cells, B-cell-depleted T cells, or PBMCs provided the cDNA or gDNA that served as material.

This clone was seen a handful of times. At the DNA level, this CDR3 is encoded by other sequences in the same sample as well. The CDR3 contains 13 residues. Germline trimming cut 6 bases from V and 5 bases from J; bases unmatched to any gene: 3. Germline-derived CDR1 and CDR2 are SNHLY and FYNNEI. The data were produced by immunoSEQ multiplex PCR, yet TCRdb's version contains in-frame clones alone and is incomplete. Seen here are about 64,000 clones, approximately 80% observed once, and the top ten hold 5.5% to 6%. The origin of this receptor is a woman aged 60-70 years with acute or convalescent COVID-19. Material: peripheral blood. This chain joins TRBV2 and TRBJ1-1; TRBD1 aligns across 10 bases. The CDR3 protein is CASRADRGTEAFF. The CDR3 DNA follows: TGTGCCAGCAGGGCGGACAGGGGGACTGAAGCTTTCTTT.